This is a list of T cell receptor beta chains from one sample in a study of blood T cell repertoires in COVID-19. Clones were sequenced by immunoSEQ multiplex PCR, and TCRdb holds only the in-frame ones, with some missing. The sample carries about 240,000 clones, about 81% recorded once. The sample taken for sequencing was peripheral blood. The source is a woman aged 55-70 years with active or convalescent COVID-19. Both conserved end residues are part of each CDR3. Each record gives: V gene, clone size, J gene, D gene, CDR3 DNA, CDR3 protein. The D gene is left open where the match is weak. Some rows have no size entry. The others give once, few or many, or a class for an expanded clone.

v_gene: TRBV3-1/TRBV3-2
abundance: -
j_gene: TRBJ1-5
d_gene: -
CDR3nt: TGTGCCAGCAGCCAAGATCTTAATCAGCCCCAGCATTTT
CDR3aa: CASSQDLNQPQHF

v_gene: TRBV2
abundance: -
j_gene: TRBJ1-1
d_gene: TRBD1
CDR3nt: TGTGCCAGCCGGACAAACAGGGGCATGAACACTGAAGCTTTCTTT
CDR3aa: CASRTNRGMNTEAFF

v_gene: TRBV7-9
abundance: -
j_gene: TRBJ2-1
d_gene: TRBD2
CDR3nt: TGTGCCAGCAGCCCACGACTGAGGCTAGCGGTCTACAATGAGCAGTTCTTC
CDR3aa: CASSPRLRLAVYNEQFF

v_gene: TRBV9
abundance: -
j_gene: TRBJ2-1
d_gene: -
CDR3nt: TGTGCCAGCAGCGTTAACGGGGTTCCCTCCTACAATGAGCAGTTCTTC
CDR3aa: CASSVNGVPSYNEQFF

v_gene: TRBV7-9
abundance: -
j_gene: TRBJ2-1
d_gene: TRBD2
CDR3nt: TGTGCCAGCAGCTTAACTAGCGGGGGGGGATCCTACAATGAGCAGTTCTTC
CDR3aa: CASSLTSGGGSYNEQFF

v_gene: TRBV2
abundance: once
j_gene: TRBJ2-5
d_gene: -
CDR3nt: TGTGCCAGCAGCTTTAGCGAAGAGACCCAGTACTTC
CDR3aa: CASSFSEETQYF

v_gene: TRBV5-1
abundance: -
j_gene: TRBJ2-5
d_gene: -
CDR3nt: TGCGCCAGCAGGACAAGGGGATACCAAGAGACCCAGTACTTC
CDR3aa: CASRTRGYQETQYF

v_gene: TRBV18
abundance: -
j_gene: TRBJ2-7
d_gene: -
CDR3nt: TGTGCCAGCTCGTATCTCTCCTACGAGCAGTACTTC
CDR3aa: CASSYLSYEQYF

v_gene: TRBV5-1
abundance: few
j_gene: TRBJ2-7
d_gene: TRBD2
CDR3nt: TGCGCCAGCAGCGGCGGACTAGCGCAGGTCACCTACGAGCAGTACTTC
CDR3aa: CASSGGLAQVTYEQYF

v_gene: TRBV18
abundance: -
j_gene: TRBJ2-5
d_gene: TRBD1
CDR3nt: TGTACCAGCTCCCCCGGGACAGCGGACTTAGGGACCCAGTACTTC
CDR3aa: CTSSPGTADLGTQYF

v_gene: TRBV27
abundance: -
j_gene: TRBJ1-5
d_gene: -
CDR3nt: TGTGCCAGCAGTTTATTTTCCGCTGACAGGCAGCCCCAGCATTTT
CDR3aa: CASSLFSADRQPQHF

v_gene: TRBV12-3/TRBV12-4
abundance: -
j_gene: TRBJ1-5
d_gene: -
CDR3nt: TGTGCCAGCACCCAAGGAGGGAATCAGCCCCAGCATTTT
CDR3aa: CASTQGGNQPQHF

v_gene: TRBV9
abundance: -
j_gene: TRBJ2-3
d_gene: -
CDR3nt: TGTGCCAGCAGCGTAGTCCCTAGCGAGGGTACCACAGATACGCAGTATTTT
CDR3aa: CASSVVPSEGTTDTQYF

v_gene: TRBV2
abundance: few
j_gene: TRBJ1-1
d_gene: -
CDR3nt: TGTGCCAGCAGTGACGCCACACCCCGCACTGAAGCTTTCTTT
CDR3aa: CASSDATPRTEAFF

v_gene: TRBV18
abundance: -
j_gene: TRBJ2-5
d_gene: -
CDR3nt: TGTGCCAGCTCACGTCTCCGGGTTGACCAAGAGACCCAGTACTTC
CDR3aa: CASSRLRVDQETQYF

v_gene: TRBV5-3
abundance: -
j_gene: TRBJ2-7
d_gene: TRBD2
CDR3nt: TGTGCCAGAAGCCTTTGGCGGGGGGACGACTCCTACGAGCAGTACTTC
CDR3aa: CARSLWRGDDSYEQYF

v_gene: TRBV15
abundance: once
j_gene: TRBJ1-6
d_gene: -
CDR3nt: TGTGCCACCAGCAGAGATCCGGCAGGGGTTAGATCACCCCTCCACTTT
CDR3aa: CATSRDPAGVRSPLHF

v_gene: TRBV5-4
abundance: -
j_gene: TRBJ2-5
d_gene: -
CDR3nt: TGTGCCAGCAGCTCACAGGGAGGGGAGACCCAGTACTTC
CDR3aa: CASSSQGGETQYF

v_gene: TRBV2
abundance: once
j_gene: TRBJ1-2
d_gene: -
CDR3nt: TGTGCCAGCAGCTCCGCGGGGGAAGGAGGTGGCTACACCTTC
CDR3aa: CASSSAGEGGGYTF

v_gene: TRBV24-1
abundance: -
j_gene: TRBJ2-3
d_gene: TRBD1
CDR3nt: TGTGCCACCAGTGACGACAGGGGGGGGACAGATACGCAGTATTTT
CDR3aa: CATSDDRGGTDTQYF

v_gene: TRBV7-9
abundance: -
j_gene: TRBJ2-4
d_gene: TRBD2
CDR3nt: TGTGCCAGCAGCTTAGCCAGGACTAGCGGGGGAGCCAAAAACATTCAGTACTTC
CDR3aa: CASSLARTSGGAKNIQYF

v_gene: TRBV19
abundance: -
j_gene: TRBJ1-4
d_gene: -
CDR3nt: TGTGCCAGTAGTATGGACAGTTATGAAAAACTGTTTTTT
CDR3aa: CASSMDSYEKLFF

v_gene: TRBV3-1/TRBV3-2
abundance: -
j_gene: TRBJ1-5
d_gene: -
CDR3nt: TGTGCCAGCAGCCAAAACAATACGGTCGGGCAGCCCCAGCATTTT
CDR3aa: CASSQNNTVGQPQHF

v_gene: TRBV7-8
abundance: -
j_gene: TRBJ2-4
d_gene: TRBD1
CDR3nt: TGTGCCAGCAGCTCCCCAAGGACAGGGGAAAACATTCAGTACTTC
CDR3aa: CASSSPRTGENIQYF

v_gene: TRBV9
abundance: -
j_gene: TRBJ1-5
d_gene: TRBD1
CDR3nt: TGTGCCAGCAGCCAGGGGGTAAATCAGCCCCAGCATTTT
CDR3aa: CASSQGVNQPQHF

v_gene: TRBV6-2/TRBV6-3
abundance: -
j_gene: TRBJ1-2
d_gene: -
CDR3nt: TGTGCCAGCAGTTATGAGGAAAACTATGGCTACACCTTC
CDR3aa: CASSYEENYGYTF

v_gene: TRBV5-1
abundance: -
j_gene: TRBJ1-2
d_gene: -
CDR3nt: TGCGCCAGCAGCCGTGTCCAGGGCCACTATGGCTACACCTTC
CDR3aa: CASSRVQGHYGYTF

v_gene: TRBV2
abundance: -
j_gene: TRBJ2-3
d_gene: TRBD2
CDR3nt: TGTGCCAGCAGAAGGGCGGCGGGGGTAGATACGCAGTATTTT
CDR3aa: CASRRAAGVDTQYF

v_gene: TRBV6-5
abundance: -
j_gene: TRBJ2-2
d_gene: TRBD2
CDR3nt: TGTGCCAGCAGCCCCGGGGGGGCCTGGACCGGGGAGCTGTTTTTT
CDR3aa: CASSPGGAWTGELFF

v_gene: TRBV10-3
abundance: -
j_gene: TRBJ2-2
d_gene: -
CDR3nt: TGTGCCATCAGTGAGTCCCACAGGGCCGCCGGGGAGCTGTTTTTT
CDR3aa: CAISESHRAAGELFF

v_gene: TRBV15
abundance: -
j_gene: TRBJ2-1
d_gene: TRBD2
CDR3nt: TGTGCCACCAGCAGAGTAGCCAGCGGGGCGTACAATGAGCAGTTCTTC
CDR3aa: CATSRVASGAYNEQFF

v_gene: TRBV30
abundance: -
j_gene: TRBJ1-5
d_gene: -
CDR3nt: TGTGCCTGGGCCCCGGCAGGTTGGGATCAGCCCCAGCATTTT
CDR3aa: CAWAPAGWDQPQHF

v_gene: TRBV6-5
abundance: -
j_gene: TRBJ2-2
d_gene: -
CDR3nt: TGTGCCAGCCGACAGACACTCGCGAACACCGGGGAGCTGTTTTTT
CDR3aa: CASRQTLANTGELFF

v_gene: TRBV25-1
abundance: -
j_gene: TRBJ1-2
d_gene: TRBD1
CDR3nt: TGTGCCAGCAGTCCCGACAGGGCTTTTTCTAACTATGGCTACACCTTC
CDR3aa: CASSPDRAFSNYGYTF

v_gene: TRBV6-5
abundance: -
j_gene: TRBJ2-1
d_gene: TRBD2
CDR3nt: TGTGCCAGCACCGGTCAGGGAGGGTATGATGAGCAGTTCTTC
CDR3aa: CASTGQGGYDEQFF

v_gene: TRBV27
abundance: -
j_gene: TRBJ1-2
d_gene: TRBD1
CDR3nt: TGTGCCAGCAGTAAAGACAGGGGGTACTATGGCTACACCTTC
CDR3aa: CASSKDRGYYGYTF

v_gene: TRBV27
abundance: -
j_gene: TRBJ2-1
d_gene: TRBD2
CDR3nt: TGTGCCAGCAGGAGACTAGCGGGGGTCTACAATGAGCAGTTCTTC
CDR3aa: CASRRLAGVYNEQFF

v_gene: TRBV7-9
abundance: -
j_gene: TRBJ1-1
d_gene: TRBD1
CDR3nt: TGTGCCAGCAGCTTAGCCCTTTGGGACAGGGGTGAGCCTGAAGCTTTCTTT
CDR3aa: CASSLALWDRGEPEAFF

v_gene: TRBV27
abundance: -
j_gene: TRBJ2-7
d_gene: -
CDR3nt: TGTGCCAGCAGTCCCTGGACAAGCTCCTACGAGCAGTACTTC
CDR3aa: CASSPWTSSYEQYF

v_gene: TRBV18
abundance: -
j_gene: TRBJ1-2
d_gene: -
CDR3nt: TGTGCCAGCGGCGGGGCCAGTGGCTATGGCTACACCTTC
CDR3aa: CASGGASGYGYTF

v_gene: TRBV29-1
abundance: -
j_gene: TRBJ1-1
d_gene: TRBD1
CDR3nt: TGCAGCGCCCTCGCAGGGGGGAACACTGAAGCTTTCTTT
CDR3aa: CSALAGGNTEAFF

v_gene: TRBV29-1
abundance: -
j_gene: TRBJ1-2
d_gene: -
CDR3nt: TGCAGTGCACAGGGAGTTGACTATGGCTACACCTTC
CDR3aa: CSAQGVDYGYTF

v_gene: TRBV18
abundance: -
j_gene: TRBJ1-4
d_gene: TRBD1
CDR3nt: TGTGCCAGCTCACCCGGACAGGGGGCGACCTCTGCAAAACTGTTTTTT
CDR3aa: CASSPGQGATSAKLFF